A selection of T cell receptor beta chains follows, all from one sample in a study of radiotherapy plus CTLA-4 blockade in lung cancer. Assay: immunoSEQ multiplex PCR; the TCRdb copy retains only in-frame clones and omits some. The sample lists about 60,000 clones, 77% occurring once. The source material was peripheral blood, sampled from a patient treated with radiotherapy plus ipilimumab. The receptors derive from a human donor with non-small cell lung cancer who had a partial response to radiotherapy plus ipilimumab. Each CDR3 is given with its conserved first and last residue. The D gene is left open where the match is weak. Some rows mark clone size as missing; the rest say once, few, many or name a class of expanded clone.

D gene	clone size	V gene	J gene	CDR3 protein	CDR3 DNA
TRBD1	.	TRBV6-6	TRBJ1-5	CASSYRGQGNQPQHF	TGTGCCAGCAGTTACAGGGGGCAGGGAAATCAGCCCCAGCATTTT
.	.	TRBV10-3	TRBJ2-1	CAISESGSTYNEQFF	TGTGCCATCAGTGAGTCTGGGAGTACCTACAATGAGCAGTTCTTC
TRBD2	.	TRBV5-1	TRBJ2-3	CASSFLAGTPDTQYF	TGCGCCAGCAGCTTTCTAGCGGGGACCCCCGATACGCAGTATTTT
.	.	TRBV10-2	TRBJ2-2	CASSESGGTGELFF	TGCGCCAGCAGTGAGTCGGGAGGAACTGGGGAGCTGTTTTTT
.	.	TRBV9	TRBJ2-7	CASGRDTGYEQYF	TGTGCCAGCGGGAGGGACACGGGCTACGAGCAGTACTTC
.	.	TRBV19	TRBJ2-5	CASSRPELRFQYF	TGTGCCAGTAGTAGGCCAGAATTACGATTCCAGTACTTC
.	few	TRBV20-1	TRBJ1-2	CSARTAYGYTF	TGCAGTGCTAGAACAGCCTATGGCTACACCTTC
.	.	TRBV11-2	TRBJ2-7	CASSSFYEQYF	TGTGCCAGCAGCTCTTTCTACGAGCAGTACTTC
TRBD1	.	TRBV29-1	TRBJ2-5	CSTPGQGRQETQYF	TGCAGCACTCCCGGACAGGGAAGACAAGAGACCCAGTACTTC
.	.	TRBV5-1	TRBJ2-7	CASSSNTAVSYEQYF	TGCGCCAGCAGCTCGAACACAGCCGTCTCCTACGAGCAGTACTTC
.	.	TRBV28	TRBJ2-7	CASSLLGKTYEQYF	TGTGCCAGCAGTTTATTGGGCAAGACCTACGAGCAGTACTTC
TRBD1	.	TRBV4-1	TRBJ1-2	CASSQDRTGGENYGYTF	TGCGCCAGCAGCCAAGATCGAACAGGGGGAGAGAACTATGGCTACACCTTC
.	.	TRBV19	TRBJ1-5	CASSIKGSNQPQHF	TGTGCCAGTAGTATAAAGGGGAGCAATCAGCCCCAGCATTTT
.	.	TRBV28	TRBJ1-5	CASSPQGLQPQHF	TGTGCCAGCAGCCCCCAGGGGTTGCAGCCCCAGCATTTT
TRBD2	.	TRBV11-2	TRBJ2-7	CASSLDPGGEQYF	TGTGCCAGCAGCTTAGACCCGGGGGGAGAGCAGTACTTC
.	.	TRBV7-2	TRBJ2-3	CASSLNRGGLTDTQYF	TGTGCCAGCAGCTTAAACAGGGGGGGGCTCACAGATACGCAGTATTTT
TRBD2	.	TRBV13	TRBJ2-7	CASSLAGGVYEQYF	TGTGCCAGCAGCTTAGCGGGGGGGGTTTACGAGCAGTACTTC
.	.	TRBV2	TRBJ1-3	CASRADSAGNTIYF	TGTGCCAGCAGAGCGGACAGCGCTGGAAACACCATATATTTT
.	.	TRBV4-3	TRBJ1-1	CASSQDLQGDTEAFF	TGCGCCAGCAGCCAAGACCTACAGGGTGACACTGAAGCTTTCTTT
TRBD1	.	TRBV5-1	TRBJ2-2	CASSLSPSSGTANTGELFF	TGCGCCAGCAGCCTTTCCCCATCGTCGGGGACAGCGAACACCGGGGAGCTGTTTTTT
TRBD1	.	TRBV19	TRBJ1-6	CASSTQGASSPLHF	TGTGCCAGTAGTACACAGGGGGCATCCTCACCCCTCCACTTT
.	.	TRBV19	TRBJ1-4	CASRGLARTTNEKLFF	TGTGCCAGTAGGGGCCTGGCCCGGACAACTAATGAAAAACTGTTTTTT
TRBD1	.	TRBV28	TRBJ1-6	CASRRTGHNSPLHF	TGTGCCAGCAGAAGGACAGGACATAATTCACCCCTCCACTTT
TRBD1	.	TRBV10-2	TRBJ1-1	CASIIGTGRDTEAFF	TGCGCCAGCATTATCGGGACAGGGAGGGACACTGAAGCTTTCTTT
.	.	TRBV6-1	TRBJ1-2	CASMVGAGSEGYTF	TGTGCCAGCATGGTAGGGGCAGGCTCAGAGGGCTACACCTTC
TRBD2	few	TRBV27	TRBJ2-7	CASSGTSGGYEQYF	TGTGCCAGCAGTGGGACTAGCGGGGGGTACGAGCAGTACTTC
.	.	TRBV6-1	TRBJ2-6	CASSDIGSGANVLTF	TGTGCCAGCAGCGACATAGGCTCTGGGGCCAACGTCCTGACTTTC
.	.	TRBV6-1	TRBJ2-7	CASSGSKEGYEQYF	TGTGCCAGCAGTGGCTCTAAGGAGGGCTACGAGCAGTACTTC
.	.	TRBV11-2	TRBJ1-1	CASSSGYTEAFF	TGTGCCAGCAGTTCAGGTTACACTGAAGCTTTCTTT
TRBD1	.	TRBV27	TRBJ2-7	CASSLTGASYEQYF	TGTGCCAGCAGTTTAACAGGGGCCTCCTACGAGCAGTACTTC
TRBD2	once	TRBV28	TRBJ2-2	CASSLPLAGGPANTGELFF	TGTGCCAGCAGTTTGCCGCTAGCGGGGGGGCCCGCGAACACCGGGGAGCTGTTTTTT
TRBD1	few	TRBV6-6	TRBJ1-4	CASRGQGKSEKLFF	TGTGCCAGCAGAGGACAGGGAAAGAGTGAAAAACTGTTTTTT
TRBD2	.	TRBV9	TRBJ2-5	CASSVGSIGGGETQYF	TGTGCCAGCAGCGTAGGATCAATTGGGGGGGGAGAGACCCAGTACTTC
TRBD1	.	TRBV6-5	TRBJ2-7	CASSYIGTGAYEQYF	TGTGCCAGCAGTTACATCGGGACAGGAGCCTACGAGCAGTACTTC
TRBD1	.	TRBV7-8	TRBJ2-7	CASSLAKGTGPYEQYF	TGTGCCAGCAGCTTAGCGAAAGGGACAGGGCCCTACGAGCAGTACTTC
.	.	TRBV4-1	TRBJ2-3	CASSQDGASDTQYF	TGCGCCAGCAGCCAAGATGGGGCATCAGATACGCAGTATTTT
TRBD1	.	TRBV10-1	TRBJ1-2	CASSELTTGVRGRIYGYTF	TGCGCCAGCAGTGAGCTGACAACTGGCGTCAGGGGGCGGATCTATGGCTACACCTTC
TRBD2	.	TRBV9	TRBJ2-1	CASSPRLAESSYNEQFF	TGTGCCAGCAGCCCCCGACTAGCGGAGAGCTCCTACAATGAGCAGTTCTTC
TRBD1	.	TRBV5-5	TRBJ2-5	CASSSWTGQETQYF	TGTGCCAGCAGCTCCTGGACAGGCCAAGAGACCCAGTACTTC
TRBD2	.	TRBV5-5	TRBJ2-5	CASSRSSGGAETQYF	TGTGCCAGCAGTCGAAGCTCCGGGGGGGCCGAGACCCAGTACTTC
.	.	TRBV5-6	TRBJ1-5	CASSLKGSEPQHF	TGTGCCAGCAGCTTGAAGGGGTCCGAGCCCCAGCATTTT